Presented here are 24 T cell receptor beta chains from one specimen sequenced in a study of CD8 T cells in ankylosing spondylitis. Study results and limitations: What seemed typical of ankylosing spondylitis blood was a TCR beta motif built from fewer than ten highly homologous variants.

For these receptors, no antigen is known. TCRdb used MiXCR to reprocess the 5' RACE reads, holding one entry per CDR3 protein. The table records 500,000 to 650,000 distinct CDR3 sequences, approximately 5.3% of them present only once. The sequenced sample consisted of blood, either unsorted or a sorted T cell fraction (not recorded which). The receptors derive from a male donor with ankylosing spondylitis.

Regarding this clonotype: An end of the junction does not agree with germline; a read error may underlie this. This sequence joins TRBV5-4 and TRBJ2-2; maybe TRBD2 (6 bases). The CDR3 spans 14 residues. CDR1 and CDR2 from the germline V gene are SGHNT and YYREEE (reference sequence). CDR3 in amino acids: CAMGTGLLGGVLFF. The CDR3 DNA reads TGTGCCATGGGCACTGGGCTCCTCGGCGGGGTGCTGTTTTTT.

This clonotype was seen repeatedly, ten times or more. The V gene is TRBV20-1, the J gene TRBJ2-7; weak D call: TRBD1 (5 bases). Germline V lookup: CDR1 DFQATT, CDR2 SNEGSKA (reference sequence). With 3 bases removed from V and 11 bases from J, the gap between germline ends came to 14 bases. The CDR3 runs to 11 residues. CDR3 in DNA: TGCAGTGCTAGGGGTTCAGGGATCAAGTACTTC. Amino acid sequence: CSARGSGIKYF.

Many counts were recorded for this clonotype. V gene TRBV29-1 combines with J gene TRBJ2-5; D is unclear. The CDR3 totals 13 residues. CDR1 is SQVTM, CDR2 ANQGSEA, per germline. Trimming left V 4 bases short and J 5 bases short, with 14 bases between. The CDR3 nucleotides read TGCAGCGTTGTAAGGTCAGACCTCGAGACCCAGTACTTC. Translated: CSVVRSDLETQYF.

CDR3 in amino acids: CASSSDRVGNIQYF. Written as DNA, the CDR3 is TGTGCCAGCAGCTCGGACAGGGTCGGGAACATTCAGTACTTC. This chain connects TRBV11-3 to TRBJ2-4; 8 nucleotides align to TRBD1. The CDR3 covers 14 residues. The germline V gene has CDR1 SGHNT and CDR2 YENEEA. V gave up 4 bases and J gave up 7 bases; unmatched junction bases: 6.

This clonotype was picked up many times. CDR3 protein: CASSLGLAGGSLIQNGYF. The CDR3 DNA is TGTGCCAGCAGCCTGGGACTAGCGGGGGGTTCGCTGATACAAAACGGCTACTTC. The V and J genes are TRBV11-2 and TRBJ2-7; 15 nucleotides align to TRBD2. The CDR3 consists of 18 residues. After removal of 5 bases from V and 13 bases from J, the junction contained 21 bases not matched to a gene. From germline, CDR1 is SGHAT and CDR2 FQNNGV.

On this clonotype: Being one base from a much bigger clone, this may be a read error. This chain connects TRBV28 to TRBJ1-5, with D unresolved. The CDR3 covers 16 residues. Looked up from germline, CDR1 is MDHEN and CDR2 is SYDVKM. The CDR3 reads CASSLDRQPSNQHQHF. In DNA form, the CDR3 reads TGTGCCAGCAGTTTGGATCGGCAGCCCAGCAATCAGCACCAGCATTTT. The full variable domain, completed using reference TRBV28 and TRBJ1-5, is DVKVTQSSRYLVKRTGEKVFLECVQDMDHENMFWYRQDPGLGLRLIYFSYDVKMKEKGDIPEGYSVSREKKERFSLILESASTNQTSMYLCASSLDRQPSNQHQHFGDGTRLSIL.

V usage is TRBV11-2 and J usage is TRBJ1-1; 8 positions agree with TRBD1. Germline assignment: CDR1 SGHAT and CDR2 FQNNGV. Trimming cost V 6 bases and J 5 bases; bases outside gene matches: 8. The CDR3 has 14 amino acids. The CDR3: CASRRDRRGTEAFF. The CDR3 DNA reads TGTGCCAGCAGACGGGACAGGAGAGGGACTGAAGCTTTCTTT.

The sample holds many counts of this clonotype. The rearrangement links TRBV20-1 to TRBJ2-1; D is unresolved. Per germline, CDR1 DFQATT and CDR2 SNEGSKA (reference sequence). V lost 6 bases and J 4 bases, leaving 16 bases between the germline ends. This CDR3 comprises 14 residues. CDR3 nucleotide sequence: TGCAGTGCCCGAACGTCCGTCACTTACAATGAGCAGTTCTTC. Protein sequence: CSARTSVTYNEQFF.

The chain uses TRBV5-1 and TRBJ2-2; TRBD2 matches 9 bases. The V and J ends lost 4 bases and 11 bases, in that order; junction bases with no gene match: 12. Germline V gene sequence: CDR1 SGHRS, CDR2 YFSETQ. CDR3 length: 15 amino acids. The CDR3 sequence is CASSPDRLGTSELFF. The CDR3 nucleotides are TGCGCCAGCAGCCCCGATCGGCTAGGGACTAGCGAGCTGTTTTTT.

This clonotype was seen many times. The chain combines TRBV6-2 or TRBV6-3 with TRBJ2-1; 8 bases line up with TRBD2. V dropped 2 bases and J dropped 4; count of bases not matched to a gene: 4. This CDR3 is 15 amino acids long. Germline lookup yields CDR1 MNHEY and CDR2 SVGEGT. The CDR3 reads CASSYTGGGYNEQFF. In DNA, the CDR3 is TGTGCCAGCAGTTACACGGGGGGGGGATACAATGAGCAGTTCTTC.

This clonotype has ten or more counts. This rearrangement joins TRBV24-1 to TRBJ2-2; 8 positions match TRBD2. V gave up 4 bases and J gave up 6 bases; unmatched junction bases: 12. The germline V gene has CDR1 KGHDR and CDR2 SFDVKD. The CDR3 length is 17 residues. The CDR3 sequence is CATSDGGADLTPGELFF. Written as DNA, the CDR3 is TGTGCCACCAGTGACGGGGGGGCAGACTTAACACCCGGGGAGCTGTTTTTT.

The CDR3 protein is CASSLAGGPRSGANVLTF. The CDR3 DNA reads as TGCGCCAGCAGCTTGGCCGGGGGGCCTCGCTCTGGGGCCAACGTCCTGACTTTC. The chain combines TRBV5-1 with TRBJ2-6, with TRBD2 as a possible D gene (7 bases). The CDR3 totals 18 residues. V lost 0 bases to trimming and J lost 0 bases, with 13 bases between them. Germline values: CDR1 SGHRS, CDR2 YFSETQ. Using reference TRBV5-1 and TRBJ2-6 for the parts outside the CDR3, the full variable domain is KAGVTQTPRYLIKTRGQQVTLSCSPISGHRSVSWYQQTPGQGLQFLFEYFSETQRNKGNFPGRFSGRQFSNSRSEMNVSTLELGDSALYLCASSLAGGPRSGANVLTFGAGSRLTVL.

This clonotype was seen ten or more times. The V call is TRBV6-1, the J call TRBJ1-2, with D maybe TRBD1 (6 bases). V lost 5 bases, J lost 4 bases, and 14 bases lay in between. The germline CDR1 and CDR2 sequences are MNHNS and SASEGT. The CDR3 has 14 residues. As DNA, the CDR3 is TGTGCCAGCAGTCCGTCCCGAGGGGGCTATGGCTACACCTTC. This encodes CASSPSRGGYGYTF.

This clonotype has more than one count but fewer than ten. The chain carries TRBV29-1 and TRBJ2-1; the D gene is possibly TRBD2 (7 bases). Between the trimmed V and J ends, which lost 7 bases and 10 bases, there was a span of 20 bases. Germline values: CDR1 SQVTM, CDR2 ANQGSEA. The CDR3 is 13 residues long. The CDR3, as DNA: TGCAGCGCCGAGGGGGGGCGCTCCTTGGAGCAGTTCTTC. Amino acid sequence: CSAEGGRSLEQFF.

In the case of this clonotype: The junction differs from germline at one of its ends, possibly a read error. The V gene is TRBV5-4, the J gene TRBJ1-1, with TRBD1 identical over 7 bases. From germline, CDR1 is SGHNT and CDR2 YYREEE (reference sequence). The CDR3 runs 13 residues. CDR3 protein: CAISLVGDSEAFF. CDR3 bases: TGTGCCATCAGCTTGGTGGGGGACAGCGAAGCTTTCTTT. The complete variable domain, with remaining parts taken from reference TRBV5-4 and TRBJ1-1, reads ETGVTQSPTHLIKTRGQQVTLRCSSQSGHNTVSWYQQALGQGPQFIFQYYREEENGRGNFPPRFSGLQFPNYSSELNVNALELDDSALYLCAISLVGDSEAFFGQGTRLTVV.

This clonotype was found many times. The gene calls are TRBV24-1 and TRBJ2-2; 7 positions match TRBD1. Germline-derived CDR1 and CDR2 are KGHDR and SFDVKD. The CDR3 runs 17 residues. Trimming took 4 bases from V and 0 from J; bases not matched to a gene: 7. The CDR3 region has the DNA TGTGCCACCAGTGACCCCCGTGGGACAGCGAACACCGGGGAGCTGTTTTTT. Protein: CATSDPRGTANTGELFF.

This clonotype was found many times. CDR3 in DNA: TGCAGCGTGACAGGGAACACCGGGGAGCTGTTTTTT. Its protein product is CSVTGNTGELFF. The chain uses TRBV29-1 and TRBJ2-2; a possible D gene is TRBD1 (6 bases). Germline assignment: CDR1 SQVTM and CDR2 ANQGSEA. With 6 bases removed from V and 1 base from J, the gap between germline ends came to 6 bases. This CDR3 spans 12 amino acids.

Ten or more counts support this clonotype. This chain links TRBV12-3 or TRBV12-4 with TRBJ2-3, with D possibly being TRBD2 (5 bases). V was trimmed by 4 bases and J by 2 bases, leaving 13 bases between them. There are 15 residues in the CDR3. CDR3 in DNA: TGTGCCAGCAGTTGGTATAGCGCATACACAGATACGCAGTATTTT. It encodes CASSWYSAYTDTQYF.

This chain connects TRBV11-2 to TRBJ2-2; no clear D gene. V was trimmed by 4 bases and J by 1 base, leaving 10 bases between them. Germline CDR1 and CDR2: SGHAT and FQNNGV. The CDR3 spans 15 residues. This CDR3 reads CASSSKLQNTGELFF. The DNA of the CDR3 is TGTGCCAGCAGCTCGAAATTACAGAACACCGGGGAGCTGTTTTTT. Looking up the rest from reference TRBV11-2 and TRBJ2-2 gives the full variable domain: EAGVAQSPRYKIIEKRQSVAFWCNPISGHATLYWYQQILGQGPKLLIQFQNNGVVDDSQLPKDRFSAERLKGVDSTLKIQPAKLEDSAVYLCASSSKLQNTGELFFGEGSRLTVL.

The chain recombines TRBV20-1 with TRBJ1-3; D call uncertain. V was clipped by 6 bases and J by 0 bases, with 18 bases between them. Germline V gene data show CDR1 as DFQATT and CDR2 as SNEGSKA (reference sequence). The CDR3 runs 16 residues. The chain's CDR3 is CSATTPPHGSGNTIYF. The CDR3 DNA is TGCAGTGCCACCACTCCCCCCCACGGCTCTGGAAACACCATATATTTT.

This clonotype appeared many times. The chain carries TRBV20-1 and TRBJ2-5; no clear D gene. Per the germline V gene, CDR1 is DFQATT and CDR2 is SNEGSKA (reference sequence). This CDR3 has 10 amino acids. V lost 2 bases and J 4 bases, leaving 2 bases between the germline ends. The CDR3: CSARIETQYF. The CDR3 DNA reads TGCAGTGCTAGAATAGAGACCCAGTACTTC.

In DNA, the CDR3 is TGTGCCAGCAGATTTCGGGACAGGGGGGGGAGAGCTTTCTTT. Translating gives CASRFRDRGGRAFF. The chain recombines TRBV12-3 or TRBV12-4 with TRBJ1-1; 11 nucleotides agree with TRBD1. This CDR3 comprises 14 residues. J was trimmed by 10 bases and V by 6 bases; bases with no gene match: 10.

Many counts were recorded for this clonotype. CDR3 nucleotides: TGTGCCAGCAGCGAGGGGGGACAGTCTTACGAGCAGTACTTC. Protein sequence: CASSEGGQSYEQYF. The chain couples TRBV7-2 to TRBJ2-7, with D possibly matching TRBD1 (7 bases). V lost 5 bases to trimming and J lost 4 bases, with 15 bases between them. This CDR3 has 14 amino acids. CDR1 SGHTA and CDR2 FQGNSA come from the germline V gene.

This clonotype was seen many times. The chain employs TRBV5-1 and TRBJ2-7; D ambiguous. V lost 4 bases and J 0 bases, leaving 8 bases between the germline ends. The CDR3 has 13 amino acids. The V gene's germline CDR1 is SGHRS and CDR2 YFSETQ. Here the CDR3 DNA reads TGCGCCAGCAGCGCGCTGAGCTCCTACGAGCAGTACTTC. Its protein is CASSALSSYEQYF.